Shown below are 19 T cell receptor beta chains from a single sample sequenced in a study of T cells in Graves' hyperthyroidism and ophthalmopathy. There were TCR beta CDR3 regions amplified from RNA transcripts. The HTBI set primed first-round TCR CDR3 RT-PCR. TCRdb reprocessed the multiplex PCR reads with MiXCR, giving one entry per CDR3 protein. The sample includes some 570,000 distinct CDR3 sequences, approximately 15% seen only once; the top ten take 7.1%. The source material was blood. These receptor sequences come from a woman between 18 and 29 years old with Graves' ophthalmopathy.

The J gene is TRBJ2-3, the V gene TRBV12-3 or TRBV12-4; TRBD2 matches at 9 bases. The CDR3 consists of 15 residues. The CDR3 loop reads CAVGGLAYITDTQYF. DNA for the CDR3: TGTGCGGTGGGGGGACTAGCTTATATTACAGATACGCAGTATTTT.

The CDR3 is CASSSEEFLNTEAFF. CDR3 sequence (DNA): TGTGCCAGCAGTTCGGAGGAGTTTCTGAACACTGAAGCTTTCTTT. The chain joins TRBV6-1 to TRBJ1-1, with D unresolved. CDR3 size: 15 residues. Trimming cost V 5 bases and J 0 bases, with 13 bases left between them. Germline assignment: CDR1 MNHNS and CDR2 SASEGT.

Many counts were recorded for this clonotype. This rearrangement joins TRBV2 to TRBJ2-5, with D maybe TRBD2 (6 bases). Germline lookup yields CDR1 SNHLY and CDR2 FYNNEI. The V end lost 8 bases, the J end lost 4 bases, and 20 bases lay between the germline ends. The CDR3 is made up of 15 amino acids. CDR3 region: CASHRERTKGETQYF. In DNA form, the CDR3 reads TGTGCCAGCCACCGAGAGCGGACTAAGGGAGAGACCCAGTACTTC.

Many counts were recorded for this clonotype. This chain connects TRBV12-3 or TRBV12-4 to TRBJ1-2; 9 nucleotides match TRBD1. Unmatched junction bases numbered 8, after V lost 6 bases and J lost 6 bases. The CDR3 consists of 14 residues. The CDR3 nucleotides are TGTGCCAGCAGCGAATGGACAGGGGCGAATGGCTACACCTTC. It codes for CASSEWTGANGYTF.

Many counts were recorded for this clonotype. This chain links TRBV7-9 with TRBJ2-2; D unclear. CDR1 is SEHNR and CDR2 is FQNEAQ in the germline V gene (reference sequence). The V end was cut by 4 bases, the J end by 2 bases, with 8 bases between. The CDR3 runs 14 residues. In nucleotides, the CDR3 is TGTGCCAGCAGCTCAAATACAAACACCGGGGAGCTGTTTTTT. Protein sequence: CASSSNTNTGELFF.

The V and J genes are TRBV11-2 and TRBJ2-5; no clear D gene. Germline V lookup: CDR1 SGHAT, CDR2 FQNNGV. V gave up 0 bases and J gave up 7 bases, with 12 bases separating them. The CDR3 is made up of 14 amino acids. CDR3 sequence reads: CASSLDSSVGTQYF. In DNA, the CDR3 is TGTGCCAGCAGCTTAGATTCCTCAGTGGGGACCCAGTACTTC.

This clonotype was counted between two and nine times. The gene calls are TRBV7-9 and TRBJ2-1; TRBD2 matches 8 bases. The germline V gene has CDR1 SEHNR and CDR2 FQNEAQ (reference sequence). The CDR3 spans 17 residues. V lost 2 bases, J lost 7 bases, and 13 bases stayed unmatched. CDR3 amino acids: CASSLYSSGPSRNEQFF. The CDR3 nucleotides read TGTGCCAGCAGCTTATACTCTAGCGGGCCAAGTAGGAATGAGCAGTTCTTC.

Here the CDR3 reads CAQLKEEASGSRGEDEQFF. The CDR3 DNA follows: TGTGCCCAATTGAAGGAAGAGGCTAGCGGGAGTAGAGGCGAGGATGAGCAGTTCTTC. The chain employs TRBV19 and TRBJ2-1; 10 positions match TRBD2. This CDR3 is built from 19 residues. The germline gives CDR1 LNHDA, CDR2 SQIVND (reference sequence). After removal of 11 bases from V and 8 bases from J, the junction contained 27 bases not matched to a gene.

The chain combines TRBV11-2 with TRBJ2-7, with D perhaps matching TRBD2 (5 bases). V gave up 4 bases and J gave up 5 bases, with 18 bases separating them. This CDR3 comprises 15 residues. The germline CDR1 and CDR2 sequences are SGHAT and FQNNGV. The CDR3 is CASSSSRTSWDEQYF. CDR3 nucleotide sequence: TGTGCCAGCAGCTCCTCCCGGACTTCATGGGACGAGCAGTACTTC.

CDR3 sequence: CASSLGGLGRAPYEQYF. The CDR3 region has the DNA TGTGCCAGCAGCTTGGGGGGTTTGGGGAGGGCCCCCTACGAGCAGTACTTC. This sequence joins TRBV5-4 and TRBJ2-7; 7 bases align to TRBD2. CDR1 is SGHNT and CDR2 is YYREEE in the germline V gene (reference sequence). The CDR3 runs 17 residues. Unmatched junction bases numbered 11, after V lost 0 bases and J lost 2 bases.

This clonotype was detected many times. The rearrangement uses TRBV7-3 and TRBJ2-2, with 9 positions matching TRBD2. CDR1 is SGHTA, CDR2 FQGTGA, per germline. Trimming cost V 1 base and J 4 bases; bases outside gene matches: 7. The CDR3 runs 17 residues. CDR3 in DNA: TGTGCCAGCAGCTTAAGTAGCCTAGCGGGAACCACCGGGGAGCTGTTTTTT. Its translation is CASSLSSLAGTTGELFF.

This clonotype has just a few counts. This chain joins TRBV20-1 and TRBJ1-2; 7 bases fit TRBD1. CDR3 length: 17 amino acids. In germline, CDR1 is DFQATT, CDR2 SNEGSKA (reference sequence). V gave up 3 bases and J gave up 3 bases; unmatched junction bases: 16. The CDR3 spells CSASRDSGAGGDYGYTF. CDR3 nucleotide sequence: TGCAGTGCTAGCCGGGACAGTGGCGCTGGGGGTGACTATGGCTACACCTTC.

This clonotype was counted ten times or more. J is TRBJ2-7 and V is TRBV7-9, with D possibly matching TRBD2 (6 bases). This CDR3 comprises 16 residues. CDR1 is SEHNR, CDR2 FQNEAQ, per germline (reference sequence). V gave up 4 bases and J gave up 6 bases, with 22 bases separating them. Here the CDR3 DNA reads TGTGCCAGCAGCTCTGGAGTGGGGGGACCCCATCCCGAGCAGTACTTC. Amino acid sequence: CASSSGVGGPHPEQYF.

This clonotype has ten or more counts. This chain connects TRBV20-1 to TRBJ2-7; 8 bases match TRBD1. V shed 5 bases, J shed 3 bases, and the junction held 9 bases outside the gene matches. The CDR3 is 14 residues long. From germline, CDR1 is DFQATT and CDR2 SNEGSKA (reference sequence). The CDR3 sequence is CSAGRDRIFYEQYF. As DNA, the CDR3 is TGCAGTGCTGGGCGGGACAGGATCTTCTACGAGCAGTACTTC.

This clonotype has ten or more counts. The chain uses TRBV20-1 and TRBJ2-1; 12 positions match TRBD2. The germline V gene encodes CDR1 DFQATT and CDR2 SNEGSKA (reference sequence). Trimming cost V 3 bases and J 10 bases; bases outside gene matches: 10. The CDR3 has 15 residues. The CDR3 DNA follows: TGCAGTGCTAGGGCGAGACTAGCGGGAGTTAACGAGCAGTTCTTC. This sequence encodes CSARARLAGVNEQFF.

This clonotype has a count of ten or more. The V gene is TRBV6-1, the J gene TRBJ1-2, with a tentative D call TRBD1 (6 bases). From germline, CDR1 is MNHNS and CDR2 SASEGT. There are 15 residues in the CDR3. The V and J ends lost 6 bases and 3 bases respectively, with 17 bases between them. CDR3 residues: CASSSSGAQDYGYTF. In DNA, the CDR3 is TGTGCCAGCAGCTCATCGGGGGCGCAGGACTATGGCTACACCTTC.

This clonotype appeared many times. The rearrangement uses TRBV11-2 and TRBJ1-1; D is unclear. Germline assignment: CDR1 SGHAT and CDR2 FQNNGV. The CDR3 sequence is 10 residues long. Deletions cut 8 bases from V and 10 bases from J, with 11 bases between. CDR3 region: CASFPQGAFF. CDR3 nucleotide sequence: TGTGCCAGCTTCCCGCAAGGAGCTTTCTTT. The full variable domain, completed using reference TRBV11-2 and TRBJ1-1, is EAGVAQSPRYKIIEKRQSVAFWCNPISGHATLYWYQQILGQGPKLLIQFQNNGVVDDSQLPKDRFSAERLKGVDSTLKIQPAKLEDSAVYLCASFPQGAFFGQGTRLTVV.

In its sample, this clonotype was seen many times. CDR3 nucleotide sequence: TGTGCCAGCAGAACAGGGTTTAATGGCTACACCTTC. It translates to CASRTGFNGYTF. The rearrangement links TRBV27 to TRBJ1-2; a weak D match, TRBD1 (6 bases). There are 12 residues in the CDR3. The ends were cut back, 6 bases at V and 6 bases at J, with 11 bases in the middle. In germline, CDR1 is MNHEY, CDR2 SMNVEV (reference sequence).

This clonotype was recorded at least ten times. The genes are TRBV29-1 and TRBJ2-7, with a tentative D call TRBD1 (6 bases). Deletions cut 4 bases from V and 1 base from J, with 11 bases between. Germline loops: CDR1 SQVTM, CDR2 ANQGSEA. The CDR3 consists of 13 residues. CDR3 DNA: TGCAGCGTTGGTCAGGGGCTATCCTACGAGCAGTACTTC. Amino acids: CSVGQGLSYEQYF.